The following is a TCR beta chain sequence with its context. Its antigen is unknown. This entry comes from a study of OX40 agonist ivuxolimab in advanced cancers. V was shortened by 5 bases and J by 5 bases, with 12 bases between the two germline ends. Germline V gene data show CDR1 as SEHNR and CDR2 as FQNEAQ (reference sequence). The CDR3 sequence is 13 residues long. Method: immunoSEQ multiplex PCR; TCRdb's copy keeps in-frame clones and lacks some. This repertoire shows around 50,000 clones, approximately 90% found once; its top ten account for roughly 30%. If patients had autoimmune disease history or systemic immunosuppression, they were excluded. Study-level results: On average, a greater number of expanded clones characterised CD8+ T cells relative to CD4+. Determination of antigen specificity was not performed for the expanded peripheral T cells.

This sequence originates from an adult with an advanced solid tumor such as melanoma, head and neck, liver or kidney cancer. This specimen consisted of CD4+ or CD8+ T cells sorted from blood, obtained in a trial of the OX40 agonist ivuxolimab. The rearrangement uses TRBV7-9 and TRBJ2-5; D gene uncertain. CDR3 amino acids: CASSGPRSETQYF. The DNA of the CDR3 is TGTGCCAGCAGCGGCCCCCGAAGCGAGACCCAGTACTTC.